This T cell receptor (beta chain) was captured in a study of early T cells in non-severe SARS-CoV-2 infection. Across the whole study: Bulk RNA taken from unsorted whole blood was sequenced, leaving chains unpaired. Study results and caveats: Private and CD4 specificities were missed by VDJdb matching, skewed to anti-spike CD8.

Of note for this clonotype: Its matching antigen is unknown.

Unique molecular identifier tags were affixed to discrete cDNA molecules. TCRdb reprocessed the 5' RACE reads with MiXCR, giving one entry per CDR3 protein. In the table there are about 75,000 distinct CDR3 sequences, about 11% of which are singletons. This clonotype originated in an adult who was a healthcare worker with PCR-confirmed SARS-CoV-2 infection or an uninfected control (not recorded which). The source was whole blood, collected at baseline.

DNA for the CDR3: TGTGCCAGCAGCTTTGGGACTAGCGGGGACTACGAGCAGTACTTC. Translation gives CASSFGTSGDYEQYF. The gene calls are TRBV5-5 and TRBJ2-7, with 13 bases aligning to TRBD2. CDR3 length: 15 amino acids. Trimming at V came to 2 bases and at J to 3 bases, leaving 2 bases not matched to a gene. In germline, CDR1 is SGHKS, CDR2 YYEKEE (reference sequence).